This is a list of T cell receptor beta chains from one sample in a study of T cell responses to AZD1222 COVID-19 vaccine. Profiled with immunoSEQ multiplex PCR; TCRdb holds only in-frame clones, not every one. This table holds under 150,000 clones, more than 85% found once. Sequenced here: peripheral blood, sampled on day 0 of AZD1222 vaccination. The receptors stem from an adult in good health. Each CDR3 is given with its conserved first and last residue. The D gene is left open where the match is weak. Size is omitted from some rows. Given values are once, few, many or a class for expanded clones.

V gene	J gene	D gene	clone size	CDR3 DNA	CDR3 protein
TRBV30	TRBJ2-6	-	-	TGTGCCTGGAGTAAATACCCCCGAACACATGCCTCTGGGGCCAACGTCCTGACTTTC	CAWSKYPRTHASGANVLTF
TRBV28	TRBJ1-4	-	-	TGTGCCAGCAGTTTCGTCCGTGCAACTAATGAAAAACTGTTTTTT	CASSFVRATNEKLFF
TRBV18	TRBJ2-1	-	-	TGTGCCAGCTCATGGACACGGACGGAGCAGTTCTTC	CASSWTRTEQFF
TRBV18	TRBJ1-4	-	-	TGTGCCAGCTCCCTCCTTGGCAGTAATGAAAAACTGTTTTTT	CASSLLGSNEKLFF
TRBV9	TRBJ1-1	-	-	TGTGCCAGCAGCGTCACCTCCATGAACACTGAAGCTTTCTTT	CASSVTSMNTEAFF
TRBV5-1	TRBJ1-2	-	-	TGCGCCAGCAGCTTGTATGCACCCATGGGGGACGAGGGGATAGTTTATTTCTTC	CASSLYAPMGDEGIVYFF
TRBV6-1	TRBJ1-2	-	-	TGTGCCAGCAGTGAAGCACGGGACCCTAACTATGGCTACACCTTC	CASSEARDPNYGYTF
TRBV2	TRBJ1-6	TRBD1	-	TGTGCCAGCAGTGTCTCCCGGGACAGGGTAAATTCACCCCTCCACTTT	CASSVSRDRVNSPLHF
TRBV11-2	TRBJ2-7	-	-	TGTGCCAGCAGCTTAGTCTCAGGCGCCCCGTCCTACGAGCAGTACTTC	CASSLVSGAPSYEQYF
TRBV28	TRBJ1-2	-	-	TGTGCCAGCAGTAACCACCCTCACACCTTC	CASSNHPHTF
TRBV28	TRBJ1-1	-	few	TGTGCCAGCGTATACAGAAGGGGGGAAGCTTTCTTT	CASVYRRGEAFF
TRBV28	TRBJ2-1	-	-	TGTGCCAGCAGTTTCCCCTGGGGGCAGAAATGGTATGAGCAGTTCTTC	CASSFPWGQKWYEQFF
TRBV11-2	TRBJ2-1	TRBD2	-	TGTGCCAGCAGCTTAGTTGAGACTAGCGGTCACAATGAGCAGTTCTTC	CASSLVETSGHNEQFF
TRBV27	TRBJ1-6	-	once	TGTGCCAGCAGTTTATCGAGAAAGATTAGTTATAATTCACCCCTCCACTTT	CASSLSRKISYNSPLHF
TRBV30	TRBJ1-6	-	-	TGTGCCTGGAGTCCCACAGTCTATAATTCACCCCTCCACTTT	CAWSPTVYNSPLHF
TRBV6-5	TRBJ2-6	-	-	TGTGCCAGCAGCGGCCTGTCTGGGGCCAACGTCCTGACTTTC	CASSGLSGANVLTF
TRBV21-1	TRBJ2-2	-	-	TGTGCCAGCAGCAAAGGGGGGACAGGGGGCACCGGGGAGCTGTTTTTT	CASSKGGTGGTGELFF
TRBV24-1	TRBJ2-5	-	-	TGTGCCACCAGTGATTTGGCGGGAAACAAAGAGACCCAGTACTTC	CATSDLAGNKETQYF
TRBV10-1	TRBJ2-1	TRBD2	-	TGCGCCAGCAGTGAGGCCGGGACTACAATTTACAATGAGCAGTTCTTC	CASSEAGTTIYNEQFF
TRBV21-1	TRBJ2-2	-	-	TGTGCCAGCAGCGCCGTCGCCGGGGAGCTGTTTTTT	CASSAVAGELFF
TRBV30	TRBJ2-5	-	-	TGTGCCTGGAAAACGAGGCTACCTCTAGGGGAGACCCAGTACTTC	CAWKTRLPLGETQYF
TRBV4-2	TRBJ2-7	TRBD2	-	TGTGCCAGCAGCCAAGTTAGCGGGAACTCCGTAAAACTACCCCACGAGCAGTACTTC	CASSQVSGNSVKLPHEQYF
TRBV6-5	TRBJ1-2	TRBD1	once	TGTGCCAGCACTGGGGGACAGTACAGCTATGGCTACACCTTC	CASTGGQYSYGYTF
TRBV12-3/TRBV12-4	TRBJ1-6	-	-	TGTGCCAGCAGTTTAGCGCAAGGGTCACCCCTCCACTTT	CASSLAQGSPLHF
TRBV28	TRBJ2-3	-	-	TGTGCCAGCAGTCTAACAGATACGCAGTATTTT	CASSLTDTQYF
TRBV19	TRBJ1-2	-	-	TGTGCCACCAGACAATATGGCTACACCTTC	CATRQYGYTF
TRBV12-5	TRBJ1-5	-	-	TGTGCTAGTGCGCCAAACCGGGCGGGCTCCAGGGGCAATCAGCCCCAGCATTTT	CASAPNRAGSRGNQPQHF
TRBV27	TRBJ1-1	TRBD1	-	TGTGCCAGCAGTTCAACAGGGGGTACGGGCACTGAAGCTTTCTTT	CASSSTGGTGTEAFF
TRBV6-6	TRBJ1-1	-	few	TGTGCCAGCAGTCCGGACCGCAGAAGAAGGGGACACACGGAAGCTTTCTTT	CASSPDRRRRGHTEAFF
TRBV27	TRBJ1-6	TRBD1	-	TGTGCCAGCAGTTTTCAAACAGGGGAGACCTATAATTCACCCCTCCACTTT	CASSFQTGETYNSPLHF
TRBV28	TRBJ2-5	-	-	TGTGCCAGCAGATGGACCCATCCCAAATGGGATCGGGAGACCCAGTACTTC	CASRWTHPKWDRETQYF
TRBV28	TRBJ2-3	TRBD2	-	TGTGCCAGCAGTCCCGGAGGAGCGGGAGAACGCACAGATACGCAGTATTTT	CASSPGGAGERTDTQYF
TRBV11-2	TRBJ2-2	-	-	TGTGCCAGCAGCTCCTCGGCGGGAAACGGCGGGGAGCTGTTTTTT	CASSSSAGNGGELFF
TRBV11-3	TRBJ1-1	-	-	TGTGCCAGCAGCTTTAGAGTGAACACTGAAGCTTTCTTT	CASSFRVNTEAFF
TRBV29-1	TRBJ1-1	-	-	TGCAGCGTGGGGGAAGGACACGAAGAAGCTTTCTTT	CSVGEGHEEAFF
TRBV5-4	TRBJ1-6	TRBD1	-	TGTGCCAGCAGCCAGGACAGGGGGCAGTCACCCCTCCACTTT	CASSQDRGQSPLHF
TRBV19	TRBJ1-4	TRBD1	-	TGTGCCAGTAGTATTGGGACAGTCGGCAATGAAAAACTGTTTTTT	CASSIGTVGNEKLFF
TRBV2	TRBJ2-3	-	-	TGTGCCAGCAGTGAAGCGCTGTGGGACTCAGCTAGCACAGATACGCAGTATTTT	CASSEALWDSASTDTQYF
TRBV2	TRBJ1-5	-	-	TGTGCCAGCAACATCCAGGGTAATCAGCCCCAGCATTTT	CASNIQGNQPQHF
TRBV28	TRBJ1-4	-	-	TGTGCCAGCACCCGCCGGGGGGGTAATGAAAAACTGTTTTTT	CASTRRGGNEKLFF
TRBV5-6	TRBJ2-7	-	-	TGTGCCAGCAGCTTTGGTAGCGGCTCGGAGCAGTACTTC	CASSFGSGSEQYF
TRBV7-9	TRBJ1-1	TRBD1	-	TGTGCCAGCAGCTCCACTAGGACAGGGGAGGGGACTGAAGCTTTCTTT	CASSSTRTGEGTEAFF
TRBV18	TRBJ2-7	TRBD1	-	TGTGCCAGCTCATTTAGTTTGACAGGGCAAGCCTACGAGCAGTACTTC	CASSFSLTGQAYEQYF
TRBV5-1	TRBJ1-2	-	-	TGCGCCAGCTCGTACGAGGGTGGCTACACCTTC	CASSYEGGYTF
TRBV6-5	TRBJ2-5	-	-	TGTGCCAGTAGTTACGACAGGAACAAAGAGACCCAGTACTTC	CASSYDRNKETQYF
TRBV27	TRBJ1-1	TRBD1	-	TGTGCCAGCAGTTTTCGCCGGACAGGGAACACTGAAGCTTTCTTT	CASSFRRTGNTEAFF
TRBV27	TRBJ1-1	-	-	TGTGCCAGCAGTCCGTGGGGAGACACTGAAGCTTTCTTT	CASSPWGDTEAFF
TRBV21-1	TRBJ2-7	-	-	TGTGCCAGCAGCAAACCGACGAGTTACCTATCCTACGAGCAGTACTTC	CASSKPTSYLSYEQYF
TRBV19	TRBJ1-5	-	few	TGTGCCAGTAGTAGGTTAGGAGGGAGCAATCAGCCCCAGCATTTT	CASSRLGGSNQPQHF
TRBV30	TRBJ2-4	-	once	TGTGCCTGGAGTATAGGGGGTGGAGTAGCCAAAAACATTCAGTACTTC	CAWSIGGGVAKNIQYF
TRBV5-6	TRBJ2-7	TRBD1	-	TGTGCCAGCAGCTCAGTTGACAGGGCCTTTAGGGAGCAGTACTTC	CASSSVDRAFREQYF
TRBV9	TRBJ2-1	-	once	TGTGCCAGCAGCCCCGTTCCCGGCTCTTATGAGCAGTTCTTC	CASSPVPGSYEQFF
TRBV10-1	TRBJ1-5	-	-	TGCGCCGGACGTCCTCGAACCCCGGTTAGCAATCAGCCCCAGCATTTT	CAGRPRTPVSNQPQHF
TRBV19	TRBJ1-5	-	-	TGTGCCAGTAGACGTTTCGGGGGCAGGGATAGCAATCAGCCCCAGCATTTT	CASRRFGGRDSNQPQHF
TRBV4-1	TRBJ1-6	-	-	TGCGCCAGCAGCCAAGCGGCGGGGATCCTCTCACCCCTCCACTTT	CASSQAAGILSPLHF
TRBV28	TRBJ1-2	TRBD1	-	TGTGCCAGCAGAAACGACAGGGGCCGAGGGGGCTACACCTTC	CASRNDRGRGGYTF
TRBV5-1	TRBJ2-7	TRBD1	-	TGCGCCAGCAGCTTGTGGGTTAGGGGCCAGGGGGCTTCCTACGAGCAGTACTTC	CASSLWVRGQGASYEQYF